The 30 T cell receptor beta chains in this list originate from one sample, sequenced in a study of CD8 T cells in ankylosing spondylitis. Findings and limits, study-wide: A TCR beta motif of under ten highly homologous variants seemed to mark ankylosing spondylitis blood.

No antigens are known for them. TCRdb processed the 5' RACE reads anew with MiXCR; each CDR3 protein has one entry. This table has more than 650,000 distinct CDR3 sequences, about 12% appearing once. Material: blood, either unsorted or a sorted T cell fraction (not recorded which). The receptors were gathered from a male donor with ankylosing spondylitis.

This clonotype was observed a few times. This rearrangement joins TRBV9 to TRBJ1-1; D might be TRBD1 (5 bases). CDR1 is SGDLS, CDR2 YYNGEE, per germline. The CDR3 runs to 14 residues. The V gene lost 0 bases and the J gene lost 4 bases, with 10 bases spanning the gap. CDR3 bases: TGTGCCAGCAGCGTAGTGGGGGAGGGCACTGAAGCTTTCTTT. Translation: CASSVVGEGTEAFF.

The sample holds many counts of this clonotype. The chain couples TRBV5-1 to TRBJ2-3; D is perhaps TRBD2 (6 bases). This CDR3 has 14 amino acids. V was shortened by 4 bases and J by 5 bases, with 14 bases between the two germline ends. CDR1 and CDR2 from the germline V gene are SGHRS and YFSETQ. Here the CDR3 reads CASSGTGQGDTQYF. The CDR3 DNA sequence: TGCGCCAGCAGCGGGACTGGCCAGGGAGATACGCAGTATTTT.

Comments on this clonotype: One end of the junction is discordant with germline, which a read error may explain. The CDR3 region has the DNA TGTGCCAGCAGCTTAGACGCCACAGATGCGCAGTATTTT. Its protein is CASSLDATDAQYF. The J gene is TRBJ2-3, the V gene TRBV7-2; no clear D gene. Per the germline V gene, CDR1 is SGHTA and CDR2 is FQGNSA. There are 13 residues in the CDR3.

This clonotype showed up just a few times. The CDR3, as DNA: TGCAGTGCTAGTACGGCGGGGGATGCCGGGGAGCTGTTTTTT. It is translated as CSASTAGDAGELFF. J is TRBJ2-2 and V is TRBV20-1; 7 bases are shared with TRBD2. The CDR3 is 14 residues long. The V gene's germline CDR1 is DFQATT and CDR2 SNEGSKA (reference sequence). Trimming at V came to 3 bases and at J to 6 bases, leaving 7 bases not matched to a gene.

The chain has TRBV7-8 and TRBJ2-5; weak D call: TRBD2 (5 bases). Germline CDR1 reads SGHVS; CDR2 reads FQNEAQ. Trimming took off 4 bases at V and 4 bases at J, with 22 bases between the two ends. The length of the CDR3 is 17 residues. CDR3 in amino acids: CASSWIRTRQGRETQYF. CDR3 DNA: TGTGCCAGCAGCTGGATCCGGACCCGACAAGGGAGAGAGACCCAGTACTTC.

J is TRBJ2-1 and V is TRBV20-1, with 7 nucleotides matching TRBD2. This CDR3 spans 16 amino acids. Germline assignment: CDR1 DFQATT and CDR2 SNEGSKA (reference sequence). V trimming: 5 bases; J trimming: 9 bases; junction bases outside the gene matches: 19. This CDR3 is CSAVTSSGWVNGEQFF. The CDR3 nucleotides are TGCAGTGCTGTAACCTCTAGCGGCTGGGTCAATGGTGAGCAGTTCTTC.

This clonotype has a count of ten or more. This chain uses TRBV29-1 with TRBJ1-1; a possible D gene is TRBD1 (5 bases). Germline V CDR1 and CDR2: SQVTM, ANQGSEA. With 5 bases removed from V and 6 bases from J, the gap between germline ends came to 16 bases. The CDR3 is made up of 13 amino acids. Here the CDR3 DNA reads TGCAGCGTTATGGGACTCTTCACGTCTGAAGCTTTCTTT. It yields the protein CSVMGLFTSEAFF.

This clonotype was observed many times. The chain couples TRBV5-1 to TRBJ2-2, with D unresolved. The germline CDR1 and CDR2 sequences are SGHRS and YFSETQ. The CDR3 covers 15 residues. The V end lost 1 base, the J end lost 0 bases, and 7 bases lay between the germline ends. CDR3 sequence: CASSLLMANTGELFF. CDR3 bases: TGCGCCAGCAGCTTGCTGATGGCGAACACCGGGGAGCTGTTTTTT.

The sample holds a few counts of this clonotype. The chain links TRBV4-3 to TRBJ1-4; 7 bases agree with TRBD1. The CDR3 spans 15 residues. Unmatched junction bases numbered 7, after V lost 1 base and J lost 8 bases. The V gene's germline CDR1 is LGHNA and CDR2 YSLEER. The CDR3 region has the DNA TGCGCCAGCAGCCAAGGAGGGGGCATGGGGGAAAAACTGTTTTTT. Its translation is CASSQGGGMGEKLFF.

The gene calls are TRBV20-1 and TRBJ2-3; tentative D call: TRBD1 (5 bases). The germline V and J ends were trimmed by 0 bases and 7 bases, with 8 bases remaining between them. The germline CDR1 and CDR2 sequences are DFQATT and SNEGSKA (reference sequence). The CDR3 has 12 amino acids. The chain's CDR3 is CSARDRGYTQYF. In DNA form, the CDR3 reads TGCAGTGCTAGAGATAGGGGTTATACGCAGTATTTT.

This clonotype has only a few counts. V and J are TRBV20-1 and TRBJ2-7; D is possibly TRBD2 (6 bases). Germline-derived CDR1 and CDR2 are DFQATT and SNEGSKA (reference sequence). The length of the CDR3 is 14 residues. V lost 5 bases and J lost 0, with 14 bases in between. CDR3 residues: CSASRDFYSYEQYF. In DNA form, the CDR3 reads TGCAGTGCTTCCCGGGACTTCTACTCCTACGAGCAGTACTTC.

The CDR3 here is CASSYRPEHEQYF. In DNA, the CDR3 is TGTGCCAGCAGCTACCGACCGGAGCACGAGCAGTACTTC. V usage is TRBV11-1 and J usage is TRBJ2-7; D unresolved. Germline V gene sequence: CDR1 SGHAT, CDR2 FQDESV (reference sequence). V was cut by 4 bases and J by 5 bases, with 12 bases left in between. The CDR3 totals 13 residues. The full variable domain, in which reference TRBV11-1 and TRBJ2-7 provide the parts outside the CDR3, is EAEVAQSPRYKITEKSQAVAFWCDPISGHATLYWYRQILGQGPELLVQFQDESVVDDSQLPKDRFSAERLKGVDSTLKIQPAELGDSAMYLCASSYRPEHEQYFGPGTRLTVT.

In its sample, this clonotype was seen a few times. The chain recombines TRBV5-1 with TRBJ1-1; 7 nucleotides line up with TRBD1. The germline CDR1 and CDR2 sequences are SGHRS and YFSETQ. The J segment lost 2 bases and the V segment lost 4 bases, leaving 5 bases of the junction unmatched. The CDR3 has 14 residues. The CDR3 region is CASSPGDRNTEAFF. The CDR3 DNA follows: TGCGCCAGCAGCCCTGGGGACAGAAACACTGAAGCTTTCTTT.

This clonotype was picked up one time. The gene calls are TRBV27 and TRBJ2-7, with 12 bases identical to TRBD2. CDR3 length: 20 residues. CDR1 MNHEY and CDR2 SMNVEV come from the germline V gene (reference sequence). Trimming cost V 6 bases and J 4 bases; bases outside gene matches: 22. This CDR3 reads CASSRQGGLAGGRGMYEQYF. CDR3 DNA: TGTGCCAGCAGCCGACAAGGGGGCCTAGCGGGAGGGCGTGGGATGTACGAGCAGTACTTC.

This clonotype was counted ten times or more. The V gene is TRBV4-3, the J gene TRBJ2-1; a possible D gene is TRBD2 (6 bases). With 2 bases removed from V and 1 base from J, the gap between germline ends came to 9 bases. Germline loops: CDR1 LGHNA, CDR2 YSLEER. This CDR3 comprises 15 residues. CDR3 amino acids: CASSQLAHSYNEQFF. CDR3 coding DNA: TGCGCCAGCAGCCAACTAGCGCATTCCTACAATGAGCAGTTCTTC.

This rearrangement joins TRBV6-1 to TRBJ1-2; D is unclear. V was shortened by 5 bases and J by 10 bases, with 20 bases between the two germline ends. Germline loops: CDR1 MNHNS, CDR2 SASEGT. This CDR3 region has 14 residues. Here the CDR3 DNA reads TGTGCCAGCAGTCTAGACCCGAGGCCGTTAGACTACACCTTC. This codes for CASSLDPRPLDYTF.

This clonotype was detected only a few times. The chain has TRBV28 and TRBJ2-1; 12 positions agree with TRBD2. The V gene's germline CDR1 is MDHEN and CDR2 SYDVKM. V was pared by 4 bases and J by 1 base, with 5 bases of the junction left unmatched. The CDR3 loop spans 17 amino acids. The CDR3 loop reads CASSSPLAGGSYNEQFF. CDR3 nucleotide sequence: TGTGCCAGCAGTTCCCCCCTAGCGGGGGGGTCCTACAATGAGCAGTTCTTC.

This clonotype was counted a few times. V gene TRBV9 combines with J gene TRBJ2-3; 7 positions match TRBD1. CDR3 size: 15 residues. Germline V gene lookup returns CDR1 SGDLS and CDR2 YYNGEE. The trim removed 4 bases at V and 7 bases at J, leaving 12 bases unmatched. The CDR3 DNA sequence: TGTGCCAGCAGCCTAGGGGACAGTACTTACAATACGCAGTATTTT. Protein sequence: CASSLGDSTYNTQYF.

This clonotype was found many times. The V call is TRBV7-2, the J call TRBJ2-7; no clear D. CDR1 and CDR2 from the germline V gene are SGHTA and FQGNSA. V lost 8 bases, J lost 4 bases, and 9 bases lay in between. CDR3 length: 11 residues. The CDR3 sequence: CASGVQYEQYF. As DNA, the CDR3 is TGTGCCAGCGGGGTGCAATACGAGCAGTACTTC.

DNA of the CDR3: TGTGCCAGCGGGGTTAGCGGGGTTGGCTACAATGAGCAGTTCTTC. This gives the protein CASGVSGVGYNEQFF. This sequence joins TRBV28 and TRBJ2-1; TRBD2 matches at 8 bases. This CDR3 is 15 amino acids long. Germline assignment: CDR1 MDHEN and CDR2 SYDVKM. V lost 8 bases, J lost 3 bases, and 9 bases stayed unmatched. Combining the CDR3 with reference TRBV28 and TRBJ2-1 gives the whole variable domain DVKVTQSSRYLVKRTGEKVFLECVQDMDHENMFWYRQDPGLGLRLIYFSYDVKMKEKGDIPEGYSVSREKKERFSLILESASTNQTSMYLCASGVSGVGYNEQFFGPGTRLTVL.

This clonotype was detected only a few times. This chain uses TRBV9 with TRBJ2-2; unclear D gene. V shed 0 bases and J shed 1 base, with 4 bases lying between them. The germline gives CDR1 SGDLS, CDR2 YYNGEE. The CDR3 totals 14 residues. CDR3 region: CASSVGQNTGELFF. CDR3 in DNA: TGTGCCAGCAGCGTAGGACAGAACACCGGGGAGCTGTTTTTT.

The chain carries TRBV5-1 and TRBJ2-7; TRBD1 aligns across 8 bases. The ends lost 5 bases at V and 6 bases at J; junction bases unmatched: 13. This CDR3 has 15 amino acids. Germline CDR1 SGHRS, CDR2 YFSETQ. This CDR3 reads CASSITRQGKSEQYF. The CDR3 region has the DNA TGCGCCAGCAGTATCACTAGACAGGGGAAAAGCGAGCAGTACTTC. The full variable domain, rest sourced from reference TRBV5-1 and TRBJ2-7, is KAGVTQTPRYLIKTRGQQVTLSCSPISGHRSVSWYQQTPGQGLQFLFEYFSETQRNKGNFPGRFSGRQFSNSRSEMNVSTLELGDSALYLCASSITRQGKSEQYFGPGTRLTVT.

The chain recombines TRBV20-1 with TRBJ2-7, with D possibly matching TRBD1 (6 bases). The V and J ends lost 1 base and 7 bases respectively, with 11 bases between them. The CDR3 length is 12 residues. Germline CDR1 is DFQATT and CDR2 is SNEGSKA (reference sequence). The CDR3 loop is CSARGGRVEQYF. As DNA, the CDR3 is TGCAGTGCTAGAGGGGGGCGGGTTGAGCAGTACTTC.

The chain recombines TRBV28 with TRBJ2-7, with D tentatively TRBD1 (6 bases). CDR3 length: 14 amino acids. The germline V and J ends were trimmed by 10 bases and 0 bases, with 16 bases remaining between them. Germline V gene data show CDR1 as MDHEN and CDR2 as SYDVKM. The CDR3 nucleotides are TGTGCCACCGGAGGACAGTCATCCTCCTACGAGCAGTACTTC. Protein: CATGGQSSSYEQYF.

This clonotype was recorded at least ten times. The rearrangement uses TRBV20-1 and TRBJ1-1; a weak D match, TRBD1 (6 bases). The germline V gene encodes CDR1 DFQATT and CDR2 SNEGSKA (reference sequence). The CDR3 spans 13 residues. The V and J ends lost 3 bases and 3 bases respectively, with 11 bases between them. CDR3 DNA sequence: TGCAGTGCTAGCGAATCAGGGGACACTGAAGCTTTCTTT. Amino acid sequence: CSASESGDTEAFF.

This clonotype came up a few times. This rearrangement joins TRBV20-1 to TRBJ2-7; D perhaps matches TRBD1 (6 bases). The CDR3 consists of 17 residues. Germline-derived CDR1 and CDR2 are DFQATT and SNEGSKA (reference sequence). V was trimmed by 6 bases and J by 9 bases, leaving 33 bases between them. The CDR3 bases are TGCAGTGCACCAAAGACAGGTGTGAGCCCATATTACGAGCGGCAGTACTTC. Residues: CSAPKTGVSPYYERQYF.

This clonotype came up many times. V is TRBV20-1 and J is TRBJ1-4, with 9 bases lining up with TRBD1. This CDR3 spans 13 amino acids. From germline, CDR1 is DFQATT and CDR2 SNEGSKA (reference sequence). V shed 5 bases and J 4 bases; nucleotides not matched to a gene: 2. The CDR3 DNA reads as TGCAGTGCTTCGGGACAGGGTAATGAAAAACTGTTTTTT. It specifies CSASGQGNEKLFF.

This clonotype has a count of ten or more. The V call is TRBV12-3 or TRBV12-4, the J call TRBJ1-5; unclear D gene. CDR3 length: 17 residues. Trimming took off 4 bases at V and 0 bases at J, with 16 bases between the two ends. The chain's CDR3 is CASSSSVGTFSNQPQHF. The CDR3 region has the DNA TGTGCCAGCAGTTCCTCCGTAGGCACCTTTAGCAATCAGCCCCAGCATTTT.

This clonotype was counted at least ten times. CDR3 in amino acids: CASSSQGAGYGYTF. The DNA of the CDR3 is TGTGCCAGCAGTTCACAGGGCGCCGGCTATGGCTACACCTTC. The V gene is TRBV12-3 or TRBV12-4, the J gene TRBJ1-2; the D gene is possibly TRBD1 (6 bases). CDR3 length equals 14 residues. V was cut by 4 bases and J by 4 bases, with 13 bases left in between.

CDR3 sequence reads: CASSRSILGAPYF. CDR3 bases: TGCGCCAGCAGCCGATCAATTCTGGGCGCCCCGTACTTC. The V gene is TRBV4-3, the J gene TRBJ2-7; D is unclear. Germline V gene sequence: CDR1 LGHNA, CDR2 YSLEER. The length of the CDR3 is 13 residues. The V and J ends lost 4 bases and 12 bases respectively, with 19 bases between them.